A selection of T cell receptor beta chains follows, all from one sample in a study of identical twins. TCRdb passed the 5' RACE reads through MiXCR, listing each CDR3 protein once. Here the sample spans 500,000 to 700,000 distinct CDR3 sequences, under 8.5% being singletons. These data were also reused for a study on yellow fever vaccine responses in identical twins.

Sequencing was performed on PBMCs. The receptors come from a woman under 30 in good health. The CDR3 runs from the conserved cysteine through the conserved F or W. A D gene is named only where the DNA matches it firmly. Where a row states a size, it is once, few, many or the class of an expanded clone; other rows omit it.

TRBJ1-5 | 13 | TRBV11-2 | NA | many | TGTGCCAGCAGCTTAGGGCTCGAGTGGCCCCAGCATTTT | CASSLGLEWPQHF
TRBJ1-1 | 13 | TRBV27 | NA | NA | TGTGCCAGCAGGGCTCTTTTGAACACTGAAGCTTTCTTT | CASRALLNTEAFF
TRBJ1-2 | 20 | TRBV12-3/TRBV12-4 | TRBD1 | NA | TGTGCCAGCAGTTTACGACGACAGGGGCTCACGTATGAATTTAACTATGGCTACACCTTC | CASSLRRQGLTYEFNYGYTF
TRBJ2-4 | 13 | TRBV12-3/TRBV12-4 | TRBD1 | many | TGTGCCAGCAGTTTTTATCGGGGACAGGCCAAGTACTTC | CASSFYRGQAKYF
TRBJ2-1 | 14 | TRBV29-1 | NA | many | TGCAGCGTTGAAATGGTCTTAACCTACAATGAGCAGTTCTTC | CSVEMVLTYNEQFF
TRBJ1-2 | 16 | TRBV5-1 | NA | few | TGCGCCAGCAGCCTTCTGGTTGGAGGACGTCCGGATGGCTACACCTTC | CASSLLVGGRPDGYTF
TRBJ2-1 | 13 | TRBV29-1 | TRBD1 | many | TGCAGCGGGGGGGACAGGGATCTCAATGAGCAGTTCTTC | CSGGDRDLNEQFF
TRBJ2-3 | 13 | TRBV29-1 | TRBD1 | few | TGCAGCGTTGAAGGTCGGACAGGGGGTACGCAGTATTTT | CSVEGRTGGTQYF
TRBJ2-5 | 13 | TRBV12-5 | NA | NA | TGTGCTAGTGGTTTGGGACAGAAAGAGACCCAGTACTTC | CASGLGQKETQYF
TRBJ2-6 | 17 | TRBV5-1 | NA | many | TGCGCCAGCAGCTTTGAAGGGCCGAACTCTGGGGCCAACGTCCTGACTTTC | CASSFEGPNSGANVLTF
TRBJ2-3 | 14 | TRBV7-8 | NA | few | TGTGCCAGCAGGAGATCGGCGGGCAGGGATACGCAGTATTTT | CASRRSAGRDTQYF
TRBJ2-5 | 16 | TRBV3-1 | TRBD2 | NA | TGTGCCAGCAGCCAAGATGAATGGACTAGCGGGGAGACCCAGTACTTC | CASSQDEWTSGETQYF
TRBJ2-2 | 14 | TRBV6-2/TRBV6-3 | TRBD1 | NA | TGTGCCACCAGGGACAGATCGAACACCGGGGAGCTGTTTTTT | CATRDRSNTGELFF
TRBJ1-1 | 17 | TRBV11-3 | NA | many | TGTGCCAGCAGCTTAGATTATCCAGGCGGCGTGAACACTGAAGCTTTCTTT | CASSLDYPGGVNTEAFF
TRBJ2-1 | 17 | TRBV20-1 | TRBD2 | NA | TGCAGTGCTAGATCAAATAGCGGGGGAAGCTCCTACAATGAGCAGTTCTTC | CSARSNSGGSSYNEQFF
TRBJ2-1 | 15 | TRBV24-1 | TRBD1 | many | TGTGCCACCAGTGATCCATTGGACAGGGGGAATGAGCAGTTCTTC | CATSDPLDRGNEQFF
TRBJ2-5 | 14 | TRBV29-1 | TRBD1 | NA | TGCAGCGTTGAAGAAGGGACAGTAGAAGAGACCCAGTACTTC | CSVEEGTVEETQYF
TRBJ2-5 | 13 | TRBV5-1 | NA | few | TGCGCCAGCAGGTCCTCCCTTGGGGAGACCCAGTACTTC | CASRSSLGETQYF
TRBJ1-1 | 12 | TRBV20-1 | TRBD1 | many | TGCAGTGCTAAGGACAGGGAGTTAAAAGCTTTCTTT | CSAKDRELKAFF
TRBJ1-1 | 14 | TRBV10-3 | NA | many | TGTGCCATCACCCCTGGGGGGGTAAACACTGAAGCTTTCTTT | CAITPGGVNTEAFF
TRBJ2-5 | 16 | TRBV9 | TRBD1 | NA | TGTGCCAGCAGCTCCACCCCACAGGGGGCCCAAGAGACCCAGTACTTC | CASSSTPQGAQETQYF
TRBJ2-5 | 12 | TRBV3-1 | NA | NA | TGTGCCAGCAGCCAAGTCACGGAGACCCAGTACTTC | CASSQVTETQYF
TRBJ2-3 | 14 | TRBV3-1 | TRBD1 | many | TGTGCCAGCAGCCCCCGGACAGGGGAGGATACGCAGTATTTT | CASSPRTGEDTQYF
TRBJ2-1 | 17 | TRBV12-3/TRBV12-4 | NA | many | TGTGCCAGCAGTAAAACCAAAGCAGGTGGGGCTTACAATGAGCAGTTCTTC | CASSKTKAGGAYNEQFF
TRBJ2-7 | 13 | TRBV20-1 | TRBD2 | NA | TGCAGTGCTGGGACTAGCGGACCCTACGAGCAGTACTTC | CSAGTSGPYEQYF
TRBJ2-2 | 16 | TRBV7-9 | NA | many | TGTGCCAGCAGCTCGACAGGCCCAACGAACACCGGGGAGCTGTTTTTT | CASSSTGPTNTGELFF
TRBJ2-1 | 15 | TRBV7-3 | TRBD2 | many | TGTGCCAGCAGCTCGGGACTAGCGGTAGTGGATGAGCAGTTCTTC | CASSSGLAVVDEQFF
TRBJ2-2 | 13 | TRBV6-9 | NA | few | TGTGCCAGCAGTTATTCCCCCACCGGGGAGCTGTTTTTT | CASSYSPTGELFF
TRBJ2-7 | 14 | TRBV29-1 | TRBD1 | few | TGCAGCGTTGAGGGACAGGGTAGCTCCTACGAGCAGTACTTC | CSVEGQGSSYEQYF
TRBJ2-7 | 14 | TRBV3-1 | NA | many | TGTGCCAGCAGCCAAAAAGGGGGTACCTACGAGCAGTACTTC | CASSQKGGTYEQYF
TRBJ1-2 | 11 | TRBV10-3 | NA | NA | TGTGCCATCGGAACTTGGGAAGGCTACACCTTC | CAIGTWEGYTF
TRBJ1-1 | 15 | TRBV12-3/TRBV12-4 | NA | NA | TGTGCCAGCAGGCCTACGGGCTCCTACAGCGCTGAAGCTTTCTTT | CASRPTGSYSAEAFF
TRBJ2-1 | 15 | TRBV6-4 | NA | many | TGTGCCAGCAGTGAAGGCGTGGGAGAATACAATGAGCAGTTCTTC | CASSEGVGEYNEQFF
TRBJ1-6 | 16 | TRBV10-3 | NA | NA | TGTGCCATCAGTGAGTCCGGAGGGGGAGGTGATTCACCCCTCCACTTT | CAISESGGGGDSPLHF
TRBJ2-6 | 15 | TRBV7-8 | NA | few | TGTGCCAGCAGCCTTAGTTCGGCCGGGGCCAACGTCCTGACTTTC | CASSLSSAGANVLTF
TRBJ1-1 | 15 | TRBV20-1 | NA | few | TGCAGTGCTAGAGATCTAGAAGGTCTGAACACTGAAGCTTTCTTT | CSARDLEGLNTEAFF
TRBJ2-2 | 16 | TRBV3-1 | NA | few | TGTGCCAGCAGCCAAGAGTCTGCAGGGAGGACCGGGGAGCTGTTTTTT | CASSQESAGRTGELFF